This TCR beta chain was obtained from a study of blood T cells in healthy people across ages. The length of the CDR3 is 15 residues. V lost 0 bases to trimming and J lost 5 bases, with 13 bases between them. Germline assignment: CDR1 MNHEY and CDR2 SVGEGT. Then a second PCR, running about 6 to 11 cycles, was carried out with a sample-barcoded 5' primer and a J-beta primer mix. Each cDNA molecule was tagged by a template-switch adaptor that had 12 random nucleotides. TCRdb reprocessed the 5' RACE reads with MiXCR, giving one entry per CDR3 protein. The table shows under 950,000 distinct CDR3 sequences, with roughly 20% occurring only once.

The sequence was collected from an older man in good health. The chain links TRBV6-2 or TRBV6-3 to TRBJ2-5; D uncertain. Sequencing used blood. CDR3 region: CASSYSRQARETQYF. Here the CDR3 DNA reads TGTGCCAGCAGTTACTCCCGTCAGGCGAGGGAGACCCAGTACTTC.